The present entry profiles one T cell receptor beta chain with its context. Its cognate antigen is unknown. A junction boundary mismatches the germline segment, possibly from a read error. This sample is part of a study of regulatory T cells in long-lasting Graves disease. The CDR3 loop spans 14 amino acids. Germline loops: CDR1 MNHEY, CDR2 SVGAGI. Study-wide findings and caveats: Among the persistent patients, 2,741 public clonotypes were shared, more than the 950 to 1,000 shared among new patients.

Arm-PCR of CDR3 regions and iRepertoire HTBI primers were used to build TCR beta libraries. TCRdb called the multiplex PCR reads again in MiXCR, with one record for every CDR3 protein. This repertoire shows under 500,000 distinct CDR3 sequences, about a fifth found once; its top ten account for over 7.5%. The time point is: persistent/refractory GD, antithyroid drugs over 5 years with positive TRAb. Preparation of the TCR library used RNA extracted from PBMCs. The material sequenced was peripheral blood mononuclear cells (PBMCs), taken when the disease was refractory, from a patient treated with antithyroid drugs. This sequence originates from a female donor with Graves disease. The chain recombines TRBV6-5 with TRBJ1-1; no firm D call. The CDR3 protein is CASSYSRGNTGAFF. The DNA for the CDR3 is TGTGCCAGCAGTTACTCGAGAGGTAACACTGGAGCTTTCTTT.